This T cell receptor beta chain originates from a study of regulatory T cells in long-lasting Graves disease (dated by TCRdb to the early 2020s). As for the study more broadly: Antithyroid drugs had been taken for less than 3 months by newly diagnosed Graves' disease patients. This study used TCR sequencing and RNA sequencing of peripheral blood to compare persistent Graves' disease patients against newly diagnosed Graves' disease patients. The study was conducted in China and was registered as a clinical trial. A total of 33 samples underwent TCR sequencing, from roughly 13 patients with persistent Graves' disease and 20 or so patients with newly diagnosed Graves' disease. Summary of the overall study and its limitations: The authors acknowledged the small sample size as a limitation that may reduce accuracy. Only the TCR beta chain was sequenced and analyzed. Lower TCR Shannon entropy and fewer highly expanded clones were observed in persistent Graves' disease patients than in newly diagnosed patients, which suggested clonal expansion. More public clonotypes were shared among persistent patients (2,741) than among newly diagnosed patients (over 900). Only peripheral blood was studied, because thyroid tissue, the primary lesion, was inaccessible.

The library relied on multiplex PCR. The instrument was an Illumina HiSeq 4000. iRepertoire HTBI primers and Arm-PCR amplification of CDR3 regions were used to construct TCR beta libraries. PCR products were gel purified before sequencing. For the original study's pipeline: Gene usage analysis of CDR3 amino acid clonotypes relied on the roughly 58 TRBV and 12 to 15 TRBJ segments identified across samples. COPE and FqMerger were used to merge the filtered high-quality paired reads into contigs. Contigs were aligned with BLAST to IMGT TRBV, TRBD and TRBJ reference genes, and CDR3 was defined per IMGT. Any clonotype with a frequency above 0.1% was classified as a highly expanded clone. Shannon entropy served as the measure of repertoire diversity, while the Gini coefficient captured V-J evenness. Public clonotypes were defined as clonotypes shared by more than one individual. In-frame beta chains were kept once TCRdb had trimmed the public reads at Q25 with fastp and called clones with MiXCR. Duplicate CDR3 protein sequences are folded into a single record with the most common DNA and genes. TCRdb's processing, not the authors', yielded these V and J calls. The table for this sample lists hundreds of thousands of distinct CDR3 sequences; about 16% of them were counted only once. Around a sixth of the sample is in the top ten clones.

At least ten counts were recorded for this clonotype. No antigen is known for it. No much larger clone is present one base from it, and per-base qualities are unavailable. The sample's time point label, decoded: newly diagnosed GD, antithyroid drugs for less than 3 months. RNA was extracted from PBMCs in TRIzol for both TCR sequencing and RNA sequencing. The diagnosis of Graves' disease was made according to American Thyroid Association guidelines. Patients for the study were recruited at an endocrinology department in Xi'an, China. From each patient, around 8.3 milliliters of peripheral blood was collected into an EDTA anticoagulant tube. Ficoll Paque Plus density gradient separation was used to isolate PBMCs, and no additional T cell sorting was done. RNA quality was checked with an Agilent 2100 Bioanalyzer and agarose gel, and concentration with a NanoDrop 2000. The data were also submitted as part of a second study, on T cells in Graves' hyperthyroidism and ophthalmopathy. As that second paper reports: Stable Graves' hyperthyroidism was defined as the absence of progression to ophthalmopathy over 18 months of follow-up. Hyperthyroidism patients were aged 18 to 65 years and newly diagnosed, with disease duration of less than 2 months. Exclusion was applied to patients with uncontrolled infections, other autoimmune diseases, pregnancy or lactation. Diagnoses relied on clinical symptoms, serum thyroxine and TRAb, thyroid ultrasound and orbital computed tomography. The first round of RT-PCR for the TCR CDR3 was performed with the HTBI primer set and the Qiagen OneStep RT-PCR kit. Most expanded thyroid clonotypes (frequency above 0.001) were also found in blood, which suggests that blood repertoires may mirror thyroid immune responses. In cross-validation, a model built on a 13 V-J signature told ophthalmopathy apart from stable hyperthyroidism with about 90% sensitivity and roughly 82% specificity, and in testing the same model reached 80%/75%. During validation, the model predicted progression to ophthalmopathy a median of roughly 7.1 months ahead of onset, with around 65% sensitivity and more than 72% specificity. To identify TCR V-J signatures that set the groups apart, the researchers used a discovery cohort of roughly 100 patients, made up of about 44 with Graves' ophthalmopathy and 57 with stable Graves' hyperthyroidism. Prospective prediction of ophthalmopathy was tested in an independent validation cohort of 18 to 20 hyperthyroidism patients and roughly 16 patients who later progressed to ophthalmopathy. The 100 discovery patients were randomly split 7:3 into training and test sets. The study also compared thyroid tissue and blood T-cell repertoires from roughly 6 Graves' hyperthyroidism patients. Following sampling, methimazole starting at 30 mg daily was given to hyperthyroidism patients, and high-dose intravenous methylprednisolone was given to ophthalmopathy patients. Libraries were constructed in a second round of multiplex PCR, after which size selection and purification were carried out. The libraries were sequenced on an Illumina HiSeq2000 using paired-end 100 bp reads. Raw data were processed with SOAPnuke, discarding reads with adapters, uncalled bases, mean Phred below 15, or no exact constant-primer or identifier match. High-quality paired reads were merged using COPE v1.2.5, and each unique nucleotide sequence was defined as a clonotype. Clonotypes were aligned to IMGT TRBV, TRBD and TRBJ reference segments using MiTCR v1.1. The analysis included only V-J combinations with a frequency above 0.0001, which together covered 99.2% of the repertoires. The TCS score was defined as the ratio of F50 (clonal expansion) to E x V (chaos), calculated using BLOSUM62-based TCRdist between CDR3 peptides within each V-J. Welch's t-statistics and random forest reduced fewer than 550 V-J features to about 13, which were used in a naive Bayes classifier (R e1071). No statistical method was used to set the sample size in advance, and investigators knew the group allocation. The paper reports TCR Vbeta CDR3 sequencing of 130 to 150 peripheral blood samples: 40 to 45 ophthalmopathy, about 75 hyperthyroidism and around 17 progressor patients.

The sequence derives from a woman in her 30s with Graves disease. Donor details come from another sample of the same person, matched by shared clones. The sample here was peripheral blood mononuclear cells (PBMCs), taken at new diagnosis, from a patient treated with antithyroid drugs.

The sequenced DNA is TGTGCCAGCAGTTACTCGTGGACAGCCTACGAGCAGTACTTC. The translation is CASSYSWTAYEQYF. The sequence links TRBV6-2 or TRBV6-3 to TRBJ2-7, with a tentative D gene TRBD1 over 6 matching bases. The CDR3 measures 14 amino acids from cysteine to phenylalanine. Only the CDR3 DNA is retained, 42 bases long and in frame from the first base. Looking up the germline V gene yields CDR1 MNHEY and CDR2 SVGEGT. The trim is 0 bases for V and 2 bases for J, with a gap of 8 bases between the germline ends.